This TCR beta chain stems from a study of technical replicates of blood from several donors. J was trimmed by 5 bases and V by 7 bases; bases with no gene match: 7. The CDR3 sequence is 15 residues long. The germline V gene encodes CDR1 KGHSH and CDR2 LQKENI. Profiled with immunoSEQ multiplex PCR; TCRdb holds only in-frame clones, not every one. The table records about 93,000 clones, approximately 95% of them present only once. This rearrangement joins TRBV18 to TRBJ2-1, with 11 nucleotides matching TRBD2. This TCR was sampled from a human donor in good health. Sequencing was done on a sample of T cells isolated from PBMCs. Here the CDR3 DNA reads TGTGCCAGCTGCCGGGGGACTAGCGGCCACAATGAGCAGTTCTTC. Encoded protein: CASCRGTSGHNEQFF.